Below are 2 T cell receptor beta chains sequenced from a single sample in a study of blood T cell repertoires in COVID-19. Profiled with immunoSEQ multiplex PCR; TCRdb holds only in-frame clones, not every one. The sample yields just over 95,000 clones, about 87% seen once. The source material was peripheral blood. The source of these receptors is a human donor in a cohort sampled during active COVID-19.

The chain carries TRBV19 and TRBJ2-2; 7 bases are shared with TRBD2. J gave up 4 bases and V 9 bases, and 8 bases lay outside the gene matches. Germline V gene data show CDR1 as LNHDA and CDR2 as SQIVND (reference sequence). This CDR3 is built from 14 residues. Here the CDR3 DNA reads TGTGCCAGCTTCGAGGGAGGGTTCACCGGGGAGCTGTTTTTT. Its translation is CASFEGGFTGELFF.

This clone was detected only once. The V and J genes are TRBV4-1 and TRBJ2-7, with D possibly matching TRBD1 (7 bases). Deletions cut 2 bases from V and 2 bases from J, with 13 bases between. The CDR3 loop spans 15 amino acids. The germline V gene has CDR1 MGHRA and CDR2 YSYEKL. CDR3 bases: TGCGCCAGCAGCCAACGCGGGACAGAGACCTACGAGCAGTACTTC. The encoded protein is CASSQRGTETYEQYF.